The table lists the clone carrying this TCR beta chain with a count of one. This entry belongs to a study of shared clonotypes between healthy human individuals. The V segment lost 3 bases and the J segment 8 bases; nucleotides outside the gene matches: 10. The germline CDR1 and CDR2 sequences are LGHNT and FRNRAP. This CDR3 is 15 amino acids long. Using immunoSEQ multiplex PCR, the repertoire was profiled, and TCRdb retains in-frame clones only, with some absent. This table holds about 2,100,000 clones, around 93% found once. Naive CD8 cells comprised CD45RO-negative, CCR7-positively selected cells, excluding terminally differentiated effector memory CD45RA+ cells.

V usage is TRBV12-5 and J usage is TRBJ2-1; 7 bases map to TRBD1. Sequenced sample: naive CD8+ T cells from PBMCs. The TCR comes from a man between 18 and 29 years old in good health. Some clones in this sample may be carry-over from other donors' samples. CDR3 DNA: TGTGCTAGTGGTTTCCCCGAGACAGGGATCCATGAGCAGTTCTTC. It yields the protein CASGFPETGIHEQFF.